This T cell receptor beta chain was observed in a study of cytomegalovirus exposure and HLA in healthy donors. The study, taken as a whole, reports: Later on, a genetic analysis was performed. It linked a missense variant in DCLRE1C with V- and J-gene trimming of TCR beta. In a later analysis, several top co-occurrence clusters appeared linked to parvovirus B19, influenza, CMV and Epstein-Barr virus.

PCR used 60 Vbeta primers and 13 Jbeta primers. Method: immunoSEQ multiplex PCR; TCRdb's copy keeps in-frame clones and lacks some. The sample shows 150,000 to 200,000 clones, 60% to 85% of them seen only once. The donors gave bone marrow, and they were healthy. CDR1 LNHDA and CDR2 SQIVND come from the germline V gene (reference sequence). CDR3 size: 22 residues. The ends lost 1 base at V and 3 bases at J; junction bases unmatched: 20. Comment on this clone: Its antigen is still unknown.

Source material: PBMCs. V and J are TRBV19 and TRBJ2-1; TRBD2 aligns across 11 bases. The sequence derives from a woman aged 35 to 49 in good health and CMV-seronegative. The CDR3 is CASSIGIYSGRAPSFVYNEQFF. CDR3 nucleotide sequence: TGTGCCAGTAGTATAGGAATCTATAGCGGGAGGGCCCCTTCCTTCGTCTACAATGAGCAGTTCTTC.